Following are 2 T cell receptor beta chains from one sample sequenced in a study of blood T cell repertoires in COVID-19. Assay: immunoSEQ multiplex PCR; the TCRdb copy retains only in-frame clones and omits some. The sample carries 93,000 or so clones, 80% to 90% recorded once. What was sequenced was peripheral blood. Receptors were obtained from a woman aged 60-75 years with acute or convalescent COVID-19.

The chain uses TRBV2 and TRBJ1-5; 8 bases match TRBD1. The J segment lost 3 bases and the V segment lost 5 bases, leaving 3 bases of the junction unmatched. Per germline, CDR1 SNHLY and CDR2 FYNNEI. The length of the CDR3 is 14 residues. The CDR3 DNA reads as TGTGCCAGCAGTCGGACAGGGAACAATCAGCCCCAGCATTTT. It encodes CASSRTGNNQPQHF.

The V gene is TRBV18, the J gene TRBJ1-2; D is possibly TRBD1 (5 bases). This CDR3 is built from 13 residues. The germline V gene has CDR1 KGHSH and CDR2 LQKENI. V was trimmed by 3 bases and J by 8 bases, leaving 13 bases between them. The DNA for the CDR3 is TGTGCCAGCTCACCGGGGGGAGTGGAGGGCTACACCTTC. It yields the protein CASSPGGVEGYTF. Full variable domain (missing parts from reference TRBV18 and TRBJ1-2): NAGVMQNPRHLVRRRGQEARLRCSPMKGHSHVYWYRQLPEEGLKFMVYLQKENIIDESGMPKERFSAEFPKEGPSILRIQQVVRGDSAAYFCASSPGGVEGYTFGSGTRLTVV.